This T cell receptor (beta chain) stems from a study of blood T cell repertoires in COVID-19. Background on the study: The United States, Italy and Spain provided the acute and convalescent COVID-19 samples.

Produced via immunoSEQ multiplex PCR; TCRdb's table is partial and in-frame only. The repertoire holds fewer than 500,000 clones, with around nine tenths as singletons. Study members were between about 18 and 100 years old and lived in 25 or so US regions. This clonotype was sampled from a woman aged 25 to 39 with acute COVID-19. The specimen was PBMCs or T cells enriched from blood (not recorded which).

The CDR3, as DNA: TGTGCCAGCAGCTTGAGGGGGCTTCGAAGTAAGGACGAGCAGTACTTC. Its protein product is CASSLRGLRSKDEQYF. This chain joins TRBV7-7 and TRBJ2-7; TRBD1 matches 7 bases. CDR1 and CDR2 from the germline V gene are SSHAT and FNYEAQ (reference sequence). The CDR3 covers 16 residues. V shed 3 bases, J shed 5 bases, and the junction held 13 bases outside the gene matches.